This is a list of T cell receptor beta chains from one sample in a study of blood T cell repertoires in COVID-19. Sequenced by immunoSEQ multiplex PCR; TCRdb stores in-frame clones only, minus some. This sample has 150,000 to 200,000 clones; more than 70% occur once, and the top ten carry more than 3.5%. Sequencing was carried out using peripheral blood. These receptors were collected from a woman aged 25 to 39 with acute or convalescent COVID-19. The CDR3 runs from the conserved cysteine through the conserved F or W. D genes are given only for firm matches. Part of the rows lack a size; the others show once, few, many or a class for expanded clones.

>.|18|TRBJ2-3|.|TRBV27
CASSGGAGPDKRTDTQYF
TGTGCCAGCAGTGGGGGCGCAGGCCCCGATAAACGCACAGATACGCAGTATTTT
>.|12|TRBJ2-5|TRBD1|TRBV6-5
CASRDRGETQYF
TGTGCCAGCAGGGACAGGGGAGAGACCCAGTACTTC
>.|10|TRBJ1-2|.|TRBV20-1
CSASLSRDTF
TGCAGTGCTAGTCTTTCCCGGGATACCTTC
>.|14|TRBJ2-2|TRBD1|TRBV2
CASSGDRGTGELFF
TGTGCCAGCAGTGGGGACAGGGGAACCGGGGAGCTGTTTTTT
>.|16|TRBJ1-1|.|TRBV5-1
CASSSHSGQSIYEAFF
TGCGCCAGCAGCTCCCACTCTGGACAGTCCATTTATGAAGCTTTCTTT
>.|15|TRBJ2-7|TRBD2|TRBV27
CASSSWTSGREEQYF
TGTGCCAGCAGCTCCTGGACTAGCGGGAGAGAGGAGCAGTACTTC
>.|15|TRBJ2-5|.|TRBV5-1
CASLQGVTGRETQYF
TGCGCCAGCCTACAAGGGGTTACGGGCAGGGAGACCCAGTACTTC
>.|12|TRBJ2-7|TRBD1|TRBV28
CASSQTGYEQYF
TGTGCCAGCAGTCAGACAGGGTACGAGCAGTACTTC
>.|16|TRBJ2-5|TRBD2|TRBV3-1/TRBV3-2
CASSQAPSGIQETQYF
TGTGCCAGCAGCCAAGCCCCTAGCGGGATCCAAGAGACCCAGTACTTC
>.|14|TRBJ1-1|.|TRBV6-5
CASSSPGVGTEAFF
TGTGCCAGCAGTTCCCCCGGGGTGGGGACTGAAGCTTTCTTT
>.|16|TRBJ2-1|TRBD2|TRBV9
CASSVSGRGSYNEQFF
TGTGCCAGCAGCGTTAGCGGGAGGGGCTCCTACAATGAGCAGTTCTTC
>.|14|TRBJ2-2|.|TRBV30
CAWIPFTTTGELFF
TGTGCCTGGATTCCTTTTACTACCACCGGGGAGCTGTTTTTT
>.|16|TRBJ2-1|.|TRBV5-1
CASIRGSSSSYNEQFF
TGCGCCAGCATAAGGGGATCCAGCAGCTCCTACAATGAGCAGTTCTTC
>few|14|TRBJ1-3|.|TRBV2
CASKGGLSSNTIYF
TGTGCCAGCAAGGGGGGGCTTTCTTCGAACACCATATATTTT
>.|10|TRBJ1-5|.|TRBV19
CASGGVPQHF
TGTGCCAGTGGGGGCGTGCCCCAGCATTTT
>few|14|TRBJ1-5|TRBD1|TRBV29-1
CSVSTGMDNQPQHF
TGCAGCGTTTCGACAGGGATGGATAATCAGCCCCAGCATTTT
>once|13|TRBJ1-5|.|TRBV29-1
CSVRTHSNQPQHF
TGCAGCGTTAGGACACATAGCAATCAGCCCCAGCATTTT
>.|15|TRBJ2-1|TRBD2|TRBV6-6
CASRVRLAGAAEQFF
TGTGCCAGCAGGGTACGACTAGCGGGAGCGGCTGAGCAGTTCTTC
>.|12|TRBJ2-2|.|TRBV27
CAARTVAGELFF
TGTGCCGCCCGGACAGTCGCCGGGGAGCTGTTTTTT
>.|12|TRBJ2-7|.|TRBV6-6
CASSSPNYEQYF
TGTGCCAGCAGTTCTCCTAATTACGAGCAGTACTTC
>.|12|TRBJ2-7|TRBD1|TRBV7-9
CASTGQGAEQYF
TGTGCCAGCACGGGACAGGGGGCCGAGCAGTACTTC
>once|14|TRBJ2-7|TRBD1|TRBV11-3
CASSSLPGQGSFLF
TGTGCCAGCAGCTCACTACCGGGACAGGGATCTTTCCTCTTC
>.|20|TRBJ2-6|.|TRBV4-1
CASSQEAPTGPISGANVLTF
TGCGCCAGCAGCCAAGAGGCCCCGACAGGACCCATTTCTGGGGCCAACGTCCTGACTTTC
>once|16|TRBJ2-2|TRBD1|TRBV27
CASSLGQGSSVGELFF
TGTGCCAGCAGTTTAGGACAGGGCTCTTCAGTCGGGGAGCTGTTTTTT
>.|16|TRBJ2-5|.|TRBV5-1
CASSLGELVRQETQYF
TGCGCCAGCAGCTTGGGGGAGTTGGTTCGGCAAGAGACCCAGTACTTC
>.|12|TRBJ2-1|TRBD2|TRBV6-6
CASRSEGLRQFF
TGTGCCAGCAGGTCAGAGGGACTACGACAGTTCTTC
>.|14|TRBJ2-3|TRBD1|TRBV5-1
CASRTGGSSDTQYF
TGCGCCAGCAGAACAGGGGGCTCCTCAGATACGCAGTATTTT
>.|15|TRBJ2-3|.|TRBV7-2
CASRQGQQWTDTQYF
TGTGCCAGCAGACAGGGACAACAGTGGACAGATACGCAGTATTTT
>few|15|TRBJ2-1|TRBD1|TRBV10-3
CAISGQQGVDNEQFF
TGTGCCATCAGTGGCCAACAGGGGGTGGACAATGAGCAGTTCTTC
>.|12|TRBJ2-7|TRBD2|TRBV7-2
CASSFLAGEQYF
TGTGCCAGCAGCTTTCTAGCGGGCGAGCAGTACTTC
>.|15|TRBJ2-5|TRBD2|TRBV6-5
CASSPGLAGKETQYF
TGTGCCAGCAGCCCCGGACTAGCGGGAAAAGAGACCCAGTACTTC
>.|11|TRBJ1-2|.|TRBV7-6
CASSFTDGYTF
TGTGCCAGCAGCTTCACGGATGGCTACACCTTC
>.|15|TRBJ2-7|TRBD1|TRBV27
CASSLRTGGLYEQYF
TGTGCCAGCAGCCTAAGGACAGGGGGTTTGTACGAGCAGTACTTC
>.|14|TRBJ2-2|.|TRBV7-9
CASSYGHDTGELFF
TGTGCCAGCAGCTATGGACACGACACCGGGGAGCTGTTTTTT
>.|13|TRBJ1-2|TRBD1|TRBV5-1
CASRGQENYGYTF
TGCGCCAGCAGGGGACAGGAAAACTATGGCTACACCTTC
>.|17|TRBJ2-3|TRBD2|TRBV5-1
CASSALNRAGATDTQYF
TGCGCCAGCAGCGCCTTGAACCGAGCGGGAGCGACAGATACGCAGTATTTT
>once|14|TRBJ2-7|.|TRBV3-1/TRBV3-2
CASSQLWLPYEQYF
TGTGCCAGCAGCCAATTGTGGCTCCCATACGAGCAGTACTTC
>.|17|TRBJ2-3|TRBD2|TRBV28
CASSFWELAGFTDTQYF
TGTGCCAGCAGTTTTTGGGAACTAGCGGGCTTCACAGATACGCAGTATTTT
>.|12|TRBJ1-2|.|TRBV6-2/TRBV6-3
CASSPDSYGYTF
TGTGCCAGCAGCCCGGACAGCTATGGCTACACCTTC
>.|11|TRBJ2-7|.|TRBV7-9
CASSPSHEQYF
TGTGCCAGCAGCCCTTCCCACGAGCAGTACTTC
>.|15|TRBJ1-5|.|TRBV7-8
CASSLGQGVNQPQHF
TGTGCCAGCAGCTTAGGGCAGGGTGTAAATCAGCCCCAGCATTTT
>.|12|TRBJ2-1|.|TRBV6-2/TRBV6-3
CASSYPQGEQFF
TGTGCCAGCAGTTACCCCCAGGGAGAGCAGTTCTTC
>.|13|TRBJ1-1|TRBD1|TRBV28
CASSIRDRESAFF
TGTGCCAGCAGCATCCGGGACAGGGAATCAGCTTTCTTT
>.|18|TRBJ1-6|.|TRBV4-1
CASSQARGESSYNSPLHF
TGCGCCAGCAGCCAAGCCAGGGGTGAGAGCTCCTATAATTCACCCCTCCACTTT
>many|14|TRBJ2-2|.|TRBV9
CASSVEIENAELFF
TGTGCCAGCAGCGTAGAGATAGAGAACGCGGAGCTGTTTTTT
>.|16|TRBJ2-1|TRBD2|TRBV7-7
CASSLELAGGDNEQFF
TGTGCTAGCAGCTTAGAACTAGCGGGAGGCGACAATGAGCAGTTCTTC
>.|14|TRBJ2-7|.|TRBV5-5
CASRMTGTFYEQYF
TGTGCCAGCAGGATGACAGGCACGTTCTACGAGCAGTACTTC
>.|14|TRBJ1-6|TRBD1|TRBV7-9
CASSFRTGSSPLHF
TGTGCCAGCAGCTTCAGGACAGGGAGTTCACCCCTCCACTTT
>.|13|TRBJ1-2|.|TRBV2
CASSGEVSYGYTF
TGTGCCAGCAGCGGAGAGGTCAGCTATGGCTACACCTTC